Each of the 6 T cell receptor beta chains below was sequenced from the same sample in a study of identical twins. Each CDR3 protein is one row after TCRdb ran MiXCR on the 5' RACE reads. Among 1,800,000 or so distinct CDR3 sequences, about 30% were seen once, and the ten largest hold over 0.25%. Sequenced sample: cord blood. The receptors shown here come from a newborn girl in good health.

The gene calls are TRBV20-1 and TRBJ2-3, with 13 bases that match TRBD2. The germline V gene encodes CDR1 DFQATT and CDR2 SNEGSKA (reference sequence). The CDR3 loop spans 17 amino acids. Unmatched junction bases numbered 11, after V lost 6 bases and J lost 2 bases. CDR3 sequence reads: CSAGGLAGEGSTDTQYF. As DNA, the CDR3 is TGCAGTGCCGGAGGACTAGCGGGAGAGGGGTCCACAGATACGCAGTATTTT.

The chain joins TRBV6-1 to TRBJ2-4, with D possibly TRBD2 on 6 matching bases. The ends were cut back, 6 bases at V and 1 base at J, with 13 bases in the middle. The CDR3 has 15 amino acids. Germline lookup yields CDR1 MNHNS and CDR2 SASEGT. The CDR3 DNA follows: TGTGCCAGCAGCGCCTTGGGGAGGGCCAAAAACATTCAGTACTTC. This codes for CASSALGRAKNIQYF.

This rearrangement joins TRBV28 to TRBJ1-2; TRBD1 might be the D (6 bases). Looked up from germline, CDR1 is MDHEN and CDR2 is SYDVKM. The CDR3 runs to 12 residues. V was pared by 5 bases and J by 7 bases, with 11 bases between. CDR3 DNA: TGTGCCAGCAGTACACAGGGCGGTGGCTACACCTTC. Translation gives CASSTQGGGYTF.

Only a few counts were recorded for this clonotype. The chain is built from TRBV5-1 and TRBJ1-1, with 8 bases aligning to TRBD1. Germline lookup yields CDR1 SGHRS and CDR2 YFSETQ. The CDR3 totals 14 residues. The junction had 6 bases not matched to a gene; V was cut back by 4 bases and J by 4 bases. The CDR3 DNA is TGCGCCAGCAGCCCAGAACAGGGGGGCACTGAAGCTTTCTTT. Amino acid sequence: CASSPEQGGTEAFF.

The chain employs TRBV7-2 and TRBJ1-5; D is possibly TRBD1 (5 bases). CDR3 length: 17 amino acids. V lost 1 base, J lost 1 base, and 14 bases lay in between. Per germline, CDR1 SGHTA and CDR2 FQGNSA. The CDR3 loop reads CASSLGGWAGSNQPQHF. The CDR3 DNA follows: TGTGCCAGCAGCTTAGGTGGTTGGGCAGGGAGCAATCAGCCCCAGCATTTT. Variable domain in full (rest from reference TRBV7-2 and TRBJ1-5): GAGVSQSPSNKVTEKGKDVELRCDPISGHTALYWYRQSLGQGLEFLIYFQGNSAPDKSGLPSDRFSAERTGGSVSTLTIQRTQQEDSAVYLCASSLGGWAGSNQPQHFGDGTRLSIL.

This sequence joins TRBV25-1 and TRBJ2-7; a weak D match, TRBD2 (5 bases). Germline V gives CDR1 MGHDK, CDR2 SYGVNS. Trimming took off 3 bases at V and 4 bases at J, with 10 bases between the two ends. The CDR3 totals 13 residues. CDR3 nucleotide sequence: TGTGCCAGCAGTGAGGTCTGGGAGTACGAGCAGTACTTC. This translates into CASSEVWEYEQYF.